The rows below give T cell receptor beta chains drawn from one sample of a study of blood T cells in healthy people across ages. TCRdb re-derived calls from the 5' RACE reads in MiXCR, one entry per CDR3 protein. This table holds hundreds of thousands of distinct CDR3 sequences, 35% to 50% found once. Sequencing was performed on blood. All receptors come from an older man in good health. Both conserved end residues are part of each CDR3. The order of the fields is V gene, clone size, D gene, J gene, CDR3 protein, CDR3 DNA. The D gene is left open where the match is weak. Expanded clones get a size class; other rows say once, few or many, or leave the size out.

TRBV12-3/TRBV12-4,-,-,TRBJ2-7,CASRGDLHEQYF,TGTGCCAGCAGGGGGGACCTCCACGAGCAGTACTTC
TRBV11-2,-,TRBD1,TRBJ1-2,CASRRMTGDYGYTF,TGTGCCAGCAGACGTATGACAGGGGACTATGGCTACACCTTC
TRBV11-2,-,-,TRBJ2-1,CASSLNPPQSSYNEQFF,TGTGCCAGCAGCTTAAACCCTCCGCAGAGCTCCTACAATGAGCAGTTCTTC
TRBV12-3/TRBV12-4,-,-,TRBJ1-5,CASTIAAGNQPQHF,TGTGCCAGCACCATCGCGGCAGGGAATCAGCCCCAGCATTTT
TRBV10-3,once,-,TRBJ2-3,CAISDAGRTSWDTQYF,TGTGCCATCAGTGATGCAGGGCGGACATCCTGGGATACGCAGTATTTT
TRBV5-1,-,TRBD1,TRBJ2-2,CASSLVQGSNTGELFF,TGCGCCAGCAGCTTGGTACAGGGGTCGAACACCGGGGAGCTGTTTTTT
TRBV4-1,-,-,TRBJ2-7,CASSQNRGGPPYEQYF,TGCGCCAGCAGCCAGAACAGGGGAGGGCCACCCTACGAGCAGTACTTC
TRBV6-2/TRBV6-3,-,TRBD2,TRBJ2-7,CASSGSGYALYEQYF,TGTGCCAGCAGCGGTAGCGGGTACGCCCTCTACGAGCAGTACTTC
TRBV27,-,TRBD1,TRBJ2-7,CASSRDRFGEQYF,TGTGCCAGCAGTCGGGACAGGTTCGGCGAGCAGTACTTC
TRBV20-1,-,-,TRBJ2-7,CSARIDSYEQYF,TGCAGTGCTAGAATCGATTCCTACGAGCAGTACTTC
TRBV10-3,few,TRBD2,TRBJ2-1,CAISERGRDEQFF,TGTGCCATCAGTGAGCGGGGGAGGGATGAGCAGTTCTTC
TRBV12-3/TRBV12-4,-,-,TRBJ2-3,CASSTTGTRTDTQYF,TGTGCCAGCAGTACGACAGGTACACGCACAGATACGCAGTATTTT
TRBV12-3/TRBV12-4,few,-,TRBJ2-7,CASTYTGISYEQYF,TGTGCCAGCACATACACAGGGATCTCCTACGAGCAGTACTTC
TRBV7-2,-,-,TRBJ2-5,CASSSHLSSANRDEQYF,TGTGCCAGCAGCTCCCACCTTTCTAGCGCCAATCGAGATGAGCAGTACTTC
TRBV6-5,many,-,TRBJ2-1,CASSEDLSYNEQFF,TGTGCCAGCAGTGAGGACCTCTCCTACAATGAGCAGTTCTTC
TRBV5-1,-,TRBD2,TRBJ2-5,CASSSSRGSGGTQYF,TGCGCCAGCAGCTCCTCCCGGGGGTCGGGAGGGACCCAGTACTTC
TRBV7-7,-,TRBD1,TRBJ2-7,CASSKTGGTSGIQYF,TGTGCCAGCAGCAAAACAGGGGGTACTTCGGGGATCCAGTACTTC
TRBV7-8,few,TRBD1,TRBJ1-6,CASSGAGTGWESPLHF,TGTGCCAGCAGCGGAGCCGGGACAGGGTGGGAATCACCCCTCCACTTT
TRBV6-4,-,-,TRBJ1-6,CASSTDGGGPPLHF,TGTGCCAGCAGCACTGACGGGGGTGGGCCACCCCTCCACTTT
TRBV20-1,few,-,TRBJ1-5,CSARQHIGTTVGSRNQPQHF,TGCAGTGCTAGACAACATATTGGGACAACCGTCGGCTCGCGCAATCAGCCCCAGCATTTT
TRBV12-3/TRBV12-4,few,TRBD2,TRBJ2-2,CASNHGGAGELFF,TGTGCCAGCAATCACGGGGGGGCCGGGGAGCTGTTTTTT
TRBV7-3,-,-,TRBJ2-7,CASSFNSGAGEQYF,TGTGCCAGCAGCTTTAATTCAGGGGCGGGGGAGCAGTACTTC
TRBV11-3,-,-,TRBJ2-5,CASSLEEQETQYF,TGTGCCAGCAGCTTAGAGGAACAAGAGACCCAGTACTTC
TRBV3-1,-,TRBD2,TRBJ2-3,CASSQDSLAGGTDTQYF,TGTGCCAGCAGCCAAGATTCCCTAGCGGGGGGCACAGATACGCAGTATTTT
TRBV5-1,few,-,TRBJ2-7,CASSHGEGRVDEQYF,TGCGCCAGCAGCCACGGTGAGGGCCGGGTAGACGAGCAGTACTTC
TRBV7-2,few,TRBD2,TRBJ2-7,CASSWTSGGRYEQYF,TGTGCCAGCAGCTGGACTAGCGGGGGACGCTACGAGCAGTACTTC
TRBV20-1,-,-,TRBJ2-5,CSARPELLRVETQYF,TGCAGTGCTAGACCTGAGTTACTGAGGGTCGAGACCCAGTACTTC
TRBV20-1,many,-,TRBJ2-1,CSASNNEQFF,TGCAGTGCTAGTAACAATGAGCAGTTCTTC
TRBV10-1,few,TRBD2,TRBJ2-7,CASSPGTSENYEQYF,TGCGCCAGCAGCCCCGGGACTAGCGAGAACTACGAGCAGTACTTC
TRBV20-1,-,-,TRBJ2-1,CSARDERNLYNEQFF,TGCAGTGCTAGAGATGAGCGGAACCTCTACAATGAGCAGTTCTTC
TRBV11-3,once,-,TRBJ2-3,CASRLGGDTQYF,TGTGCCAGCAGGCTAGGCGGAGATACGCAGTATTTT
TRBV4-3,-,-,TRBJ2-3,CASSQEGLGSTDTQYF,TGCGCCAGCAGCCAAGAGGGGCTCGGAAGCACAGATACGCAGTATTTT